A selection of T cell receptor beta chains follows, all from one sample in a study of control samples from healthy donors and cancer patients. Sequencing was performed with immunoSEQ multiplex PCR; in TCRdb, only in-frame clones are kept and a portion is missing. The sample holds 6,000 to 8,000 clones, roughly three quarters seen once. Material: formalin-fixed, paraffin-embedded tissue. The origin of the receptors is a male donor with melanoma. The CDR3 runs from the conserved cysteine through the conserved F or W. Fields, in order: J gene, D gene, V gene, clone size, CDR3 protein, CDR3 DNA. The D gene is left open where the match is weak. For some rows the clone size is stated as once, few or many, or as a class when expanded; others skip it.

TRBJ1-1 TRBD1 TRBV7-9 - CASSLGGAGEAFF TGTGCCAGCAGTTTAGGGGGCGCGGGTGAAGCTTTCTTT
TRBJ2-1 - TRBV28 - CASRFGAGEAPGQFF TGTGCCAGCAGATTCGGGGCAGGTGAAGCACCCGGGCAGTTCTTC
TRBJ1-2 - TRBV10-2 - CASSETANYGYTF TGCGCCAGCAGTGAAACGGCCAACTATGGCTACACCTTC
TRBJ2-3 - TRBV27 - CASSLSGSRRTDTQYF TGTGCCAGCAGTTTATCAGGTAGCAGACGCACAGATACGCAGTATTTT
TRBJ1-1 - TRBV7-9 - CASSARHLGGTEAFF TGTGCCAGCAGCGCGCGTCACCTCGGGGGCACTGAAGCTTTCTTT
TRBJ2-2 - TRBV5-5 few CASSLFSENTGELFF TGTGCCAGCAGCTTGTTCAGTGAGAACACCGGGGAGCTGTTTTTT
TRBJ1-5 - TRBV15 - CATSRTAYNQPQHF TGTGCCACCAGCAGGACAGCCTACAATCAGCCCCAGCATTTT
TRBJ2-1 - TRBV27 - CASSLILSGEQFF TGTGCCAGCAGTTTAATTTTGTCTGGTGAGCAGTTCTTC
TRBJ1-1 - TRBV20-1 few CSALGVAEAFF TGCAGTGCGTTAGGGGTTGCTGAAGCTTTCTTT
TRBJ2-5 TRBD1 TRBV5-1 - CASSLDYRDSKETQYF TGCGCCAGCAGCTTAGACTATAGGGACAGTAAAGAGACCCAGTACTTC
TRBJ1-6 TRBD1 TRBV2 - CASSALGQGGKNSPLHF TGTGCCAGCAGCGCTCTAGGACAGGGGGGAAAAAATTCACCCCTCCACTTT
TRBJ1-5 - TRBV14 - CASSQGDLQPQHF TGTGCCAGCAGCCAAGGAGATCTTCAGCCCCAGCATTTT
TRBJ1-5 - TRBV6-6 - CASSGAGGNQLQHF TGTGCCAGCAGTGGGGCGGGGGGAAATCAGCTCCAGCATTTT
TRBJ2-7 TRBD1 TRBV18 - CASSPVFDGDSTNYEQYF TGTGCCAGCTCACCCGTCTTTGACGGGGACAGCACAAACTACGAGCAGTACTTC
TRBJ2-5 - TRBV6-5 medium-sized CASIRGVTVETQYF TGTGCCAGCATCCGCGGGGTAACCGTGGAGACCCAGTACTTC
TRBJ2-3 TRBD1 TRBV24-1 - CATSPATGKIAQYF TGTGCCACCAGTCCGGCGACAGGGAAGATCGCGCAGTATTTT
TRBJ1-5 TRBD1 TRBV19 - CASSMSDRGSNQPQHF TGTGCCAGTAGTATGTCCGACAGGGGTAGCAATCAGCCCCAGCATTTT
TRBJ2-3 - TRBV3-1/TRBV3-2 - CASSQGTPGGTQYF TGTGCCAGCAGCCAGGGAACACCCGGAGGTACGCAGTATTTT
TRBJ1-6 - TRBV4-2 - CASSQVERFLVRSSYNSPLHF TGTGCCAGCAGCCAAGTGGAACGATTCCTAGTGCGAAGCTCCTATAATTCACCCCTCCACTTT
TRBJ2-4 - TRBV5-6 - CASSLLATDGKNIQYF TGTGCCAGCAGCCTCCTCGCGACAGATGGCAAAAACATTCAGTACTTC
TRBJ1-2 TRBD1 TRBV29-1 - CSVKTGYGYTF TGCAGCGTTAAGACAGGGTATGGCTACACCTTC
TRBJ1-1 - TRBV21-1 - CASRHNLATTIRTEAFF TGTGCCAGCAGGCATAATTTAGCTACAACAATTCGCACTGAAGCTTTCTTT
TRBJ1-4 TRBD1 TRBV29-1 - CSVARSGQGGEKLFF TGCAGCGTTGCCCGATCGGGACAGGGCGGTGAAAAACTGTTTTTT
TRBJ2-2 - TRBV9 - CASSVVSGTFTGELFF TGTGCCAGCAGCGTAGTCTCGGGGACCTTCACCGGGGAGCTGTTTTTT
TRBJ1-1 - TRBV27 - CASSLLGHLNTEAFF TGTGCCAGCAGTTTACTCGGGCACCTGAACACTGAAGCTTTCTTT
TRBJ2-1 - TRBV4-1 - CASSLGHGYNEQFF TGCGCCAGCAGCCTGGGACACGGCTACAATGAGCAGTTCTTC
TRBJ1-5 - TRBV29-1 - CSVEGNNQPQHF TGCAGCGTTGAGGGTAACAATCAGCCCCAGCATTTT
TRBJ2-3 - TRBV7-3 - CASSPSPTASTDTQYF TGTGCCAGCAGCCCTAGCCCGACAGCCAGCACAGATACGCAGTATTTT
TRBJ2-5 - TRBV11-1 - CASSPPTMQETQYF TGTGCCAGCAGCCCCCCCACTATGCAAGAGACCCAGTACTTC
TRBJ1-2 TRBD1 TRBV28 - CASRNPGQGARGYTF TGTGCCAGCAGGAACCCGGGACAGGGGGCGAGAGGCTACACCTTC
TRBJ2-1 - TRBV6-5 - CASRAWDGDNEQFF TGTGCCAGCAGGGCCTGGGACGGAGACAATGAGCAGTTCTTC
TRBJ2-3 - TRBV6-2/TRBV6-3 - CASSYSPSADTQYF TGTGCCAGCAGTTACTCTCCTAGCGCAGATACGCAGTATTTT
TRBJ1-1 - TRBV29-1 - CSVSGSDKGTTEAFF TGCAGCGTTAGTGGGAGCGACAAAGGGACAACTGAAGCTTTCTTT
TRBJ2-5 - TRBV6-5 once CASRFRGNQETQYF TGTGCCAGCCGGTTTCGGGGGAACCAAGAGACCCAGTACTTC
TRBJ1-6 - TRBV4-2 - CASSQTKNSPLHF TGTGCCAGCAGCCAGACTAAGAATTCACCCCTCCACTTT
TRBJ1-4 - TRBV7-8 - CASSGQKNEKLFF TGTGCCAGCAGCGGTCAGAAAAATGAAAAACTGTTTTTT
TRBJ2-7 - TRBV5-1 few CASSLETGTVAYEQYF TGCGCCAGCAGCTTGGAAACCGGGACGGTCGCCTACGAGCAGTACTTC
TRBJ2-1 - TRBV12-3/TRBV12-4 - CASSPTQNEQFF TGTGCCAGCAGTCCTACTCAGAATGAGCAGTTCTTC
TRBJ2-3 TRBD2 TRBV5-6 - CASSKDIAGRPDTQYF TGTGCCAGCAGCAAAGACATAGCGGGGAGGCCAGATACGCAGTATTTT
TRBJ2-3 - TRBV19 - CASSIGLGQAADTQYF TGTGCCAGTAGTATAGGCTTAGGGCAGGCCGCAGATACGCAGTATTTT
TRBJ1-2 - TRBV5-4 few CASSLRGSYGYTF TGTGCCAGCAGCTTGAGGGGGAGTTATGGCTACACCTTC
TRBJ2-1 - TRBV2 - CASSEAEISEQFF TGTGCCAGCAGTGAAGCGGAAATTAGCGAGCAGTTCTTC
TRBJ1-3 - TRBV13 - CASRQYGQTSGNTIYF TGTGCCAGCAGACAATACGGACAGACGTCTGGAAACACCATATATTTT
TRBJ2-1 - TRBV5-4 - CASSHPDRDNEQFF TGTGCCAGCAGCCACCCTGACAGAGACAATGAGCAGTTCTTC
TRBJ2-3 - TRBV15 - CATSRDGVVNTDTQYF TGTGCCACCAGCAGAGATGGAGTCGTAAATACAGATACGCAGTATTTT
TRBJ2-2 TRBD1 TRBV6-6 - CASSTPGQGSGELFF TGTGCCAGCAGTACCCCGGGACAGGGATCCGGGGAGCTGTTTTTT
TRBJ2-3 TRBD2 TRBV7-2 - CASRWTSHHTDTQYF TGTGCCAGCAGGTGGACTAGCCATCACACAGATACGCAGTATTTT
TRBJ1-5 - TRBV19 - CASSIEGGTGSSNQPQHF TGTGCCAGTAGTATAGAAGGGGGTACAGGGTCTAGCAATCAGCCCCAGCATTTT
TRBJ1-1 - TRBV7-3 - CASSLMGLGKAFF TGTGCCAGCAGCTTAATGGGACTTGGGAAAGCTTTCTTT
TRBJ2-7 TRBD1 TRBV19 - CASSGDRVYEQYF TGTGCCAGTAGTGGGGACAGGGTTTACGAGCAGTACTTC
TRBJ1-1 - TRBV10-3 - CAISDNGRAFF TGTGCCATCAGTGATAACGGCCGGGCTTTCTTT
TRBJ2-7 - TRBV4-1 - CASSQQARVGYEQYF TGCGCCAGCAGCCAACAGGCTCGAGTCGGCTACGAGCAGTACTTC
TRBJ1-2 - TRBV20-1 few CSASTLFSRGYTF TGCAGTGCTAGTACCCTATTTTCTAGAGGCTACACCTTC